This T cell receptor (beta chain) came from a study of cytomegalovirus exposure and HLA in healthy donors. Some clones are missing from TCRdb's copy, which holds only in-frame ones; the method was immunoSEQ multiplex PCR. The sample holds roughly 180,000 clones, about four fifths seen once. CDR1 is SGHNT and CDR2 is YENEEA in the germline V gene. CDR3 length: 15 residues. The V gene lost 5 bases and the J gene lost 0 bases, with 13 bases spanning the gap. The rearrangement uses TRBV11-3 and TRBJ2-5; possible D gene TRBD1, 6 bases. The TCR sequence derives from a man younger than 35 in good health and CMV-seropositive. Sequencing was carried out using PBMCs. CDR3 in amino acids: CASSPGQTYQETQYF. The CDR3 DNA is TGTGCCAGCAGCCCAGGACAGACGTACCAAGAGACCCAGTACTTC.